This passage covers 27 T cell receptor beta chains from one sample sequenced in a study of blood T cell repertoires in COVID-19. Profiling relied on immunoSEQ multiplex PCR, and the TCRdb table lists in-frame clones only, not all of them. Seen here are around 130,000 clones, about 86% observed once, and the top ten hold more than 2%. The material sequenced was peripheral blood. The receptors originated from a woman aged 50 to 60 with acute or convalescent COVID-19.

This clone was counted a single time. The chain carries TRBV4-1 and TRBJ2-7; D is uncertain. V lost 4 bases to trimming and J lost 5 bases, with 15 bases between them. This CDR3 is 14 amino acids long. The V gene's germline CDR1 is MGHRA and CDR2 YSYEKL. The CDR3 DNA reads TGCGCCAGCAGCCTACAGCTTCTCGGTCACGAGCAGTACTTC. Amino acids: CASSLQLLGHEQYF.

Only a few counts were recorded for this clone. CDR3 DNA: TGTGCCAGTAGTATAGAAGGACAGGGTAGCCTCCACTTT. Translation gives CASSIEGQGSLHF. The chain carries TRBV19 and TRBJ1-6; the match to TRBD1 covers 8 bases. Germline trimming cut 0 bases from V and 15 bases from J; bases unmatched to any gene: 4. The CDR3 totals 13 residues. CDR1 and CDR2 (germline): LNHDA, SQIVND (reference sequence).

The rearrangement uses TRBV19 and TRBJ1-1; 8 nucleotides match TRBD1. V lost 10 bases and J lost 4; bases outside the gene matches: 8. Germline V gene data show CDR1 as LNHDA and CDR2 as SQIVND (reference sequence). The CDR3 spans 13 residues. CDR3 sequence (DNA): TGTGCCAACCGAGGACAGGGAACCACTGAAGCTTTCTTT. Translation: CANRGQGTTEAFF.

The chain employs TRBV6-2 or TRBV6-3 and TRBJ2-2; 14 bases are a match to TRBD2. CDR3 size: 17 residues. The J segment lost 1 base and the V segment lost 4 bases, leaving 2 bases of the junction unmatched. Germline V gene lookup returns CDR1 MNHEY and CDR2 SVGEGT. This chain's CDR3 is CASSWGLAGVNTGELFF. The CDR3 DNA follows: TGTGCCAGCAGTTGGGGACTAGCGGGAGTGAACACCGGGGAGCTGTTTTTT.

J is TRBJ1-2 and V is TRBV4-3; D unclear. Germline loops: CDR1 LGHNA, CDR2 YSLEER. The CDR3 length is 15 residues. V lost 0 bases to trimming and J lost 3 bases, with 11 bases between them. The CDR3 sequence is CASSQDNRGYYGYTF. The DNA for the CDR3 is TGCGCCAGCAGCCAAGATAACCGGGGATACTATGGCTACACCTTC.

The chain uses TRBV21-1 and TRBJ1-5; the DNA was not compared with TRBD1, the D call given in the table. TRBV21-1 is given as a pseudogene. This CDR3 spans 15 amino acids. The CDR3 DNA is TGTGCCAGCAGCAAGGATCTAGGGGGCAATCAGCCCCAGCATTTT. Amino acid sequence: CASSKDLGGNQPQHF.

The count of this clone is one. Here the CDR3 DNA reads TGTGCCAGCAGCCAAGTCCTCTTGGGGGGGGCGGGGCTTGGTGGCGAGCAGTACTTC. Translated, it gives CASSQVLLGGAGLGGEQYF. The chain combines TRBV4-2 with TRBJ2-7, with D possibly TRBD2 on 7 matching bases. Germline CDR1 reads LGHNA; CDR2 reads YNFKEQ. This CDR3 is 19 amino acids long. V lost 1 base to trimming and J lost 6 bases, with 28 bases between them.

J is TRBJ1-5 and V is TRBV19; D uncertain. Germline V lookup: CDR1 LNHDA, CDR2 SQIVND (reference sequence). V lost 10 bases, J lost 3 bases, and 16 bases lay in between. The CDR3 is 14 residues long. The CDR3 bases are TGTGCCACCCTCGGCGGGCACCTCAATCAGCCCCAGCATTTT. As protein: CATLGGHLNQPQHF.

The chain has TRBV12-3 or TRBV12-4 and TRBJ1-1; unclear D gene. With 5 bases removed from V and 3 bases from J, the gap between germline ends came to 10 bases. This CDR3 is built from 13 residues. CDR3 in amino acids: CASSPLSDTEAFF. The CDR3 region has the DNA TGTGCCAGCAGTCCTCTTTCCGACACTGAAGCTTTCTTT.

V and J are TRBV5-1 and TRBJ1-1; tentatively, D is TRBD1 (6 bases). Trimming removed 0 bases from V and 5 bases from J, with 11 bases in between. The CDR3 consists of 14 residues. The V gene's germline CDR1 is SGHRS and CDR2 YFSETQ. This CDR3 is CASSLDRAKTEAFF. In DNA form, the CDR3 reads TGCGCCAGCAGCTTGGACAGGGCGAAAACTGAAGCTTTCTTT.

The chain joins TRBV30 to TRBJ1-6; TRBD1 aligns across 10 bases. V shed 3 bases, J shed 7 bases, and the junction held 9 bases outside the gene matches. CDR1 and CDR2 (germline): GTSNPN, SVGIG (reference sequence). This CDR3 has 16 amino acids. Here the CDR3 reads CAWRDRGGVLNSPLHF. The CDR3 DNA sequence: TGTGCCTGGAGGGACAGGGGGGGAGTTCTCAATTCACCCCTCCACTTT. Filled out from reference TRBV30 and TRBJ1-6, the complete variable domain reads SQTIHQWPATLVQPVGSPLSLECTVEGTSNPNLYWYRQAAGRGLQLLFYSVGIGQISSEVPQNLSASRPQDRQFILSSKKLLLSDSGFYLCAWRDRGGVLNSPLHFGNGTRLTVT.

The V gene is TRBV4-2, the J gene TRBJ1-3; unclear D gene. V lost 0 bases and J lost 2, with 11 bases in between. CDR3 length: 16 amino acids. Per germline, CDR1 LGHNA and CDR2 YNFKEQ. CDR3 loop: CASSQDWNSPGNTIYF. The CDR3, as DNA: TGTGCCAGCAGCCAAGATTGGAACAGCCCTGGAAACACCATATATTTT.

The rearrangement links TRBV11-2 to TRBJ2-7, with a weak D call TRBD1 (6 bases). Trimming stripped 1 base from V and 1 base from J, with 11 bases between. The germline gives CDR1 SGHAT, CDR2 FQNNGV. The CDR3 extends over 15 amino acids. For the CDR3, the DNA is TGTGCCAGCAGCTTAGGACAGGTTCTTTCCTACGAGCAGTACTTC. This gives the protein CASSLGQVLSYEQYF.

The genes are TRBV12-3 or TRBV12-4 and TRBJ1-5; D is unresolved. Trimming stripped 3 bases from V and 9 bases from J, with 6 bases between. This CDR3 contains 11 residues. CDR3 amino acids: CASSFGGPQHF. DNA of the CDR3: TGTGCCAGCAGTTTCGGAGGGCCCCAGCATTTT.

The chain uses TRBV5-5 and TRBJ1-2; D ambiguous. Germline V gene lookup returns CDR1 SGHKS and CDR2 YYEKEE (reference sequence). Trimming cost V 0 bases and J 4 bases, with 19 bases left between them. The CDR3 consists of 17 residues. CDR3 residues: CASSLAISATRGYGYTF. The CDR3 DNA sequence: TGTGCCAGCAGCTTGGCAATTTCGGCCACCCGGGGCTATGGCTACACCTTC.

The CDR3 here is CASSYGSQETQYF. The CDR3 coding sequence is TGTGCCAGCAGTTATGGCTCCCAAGAGACCCAGTACTTC. The chain combines TRBV6-2 or TRBV6-3 with TRBJ2-5; D unresolved. The CDR3 extends over 13 amino acids. Germline V gene sequence: CDR1 MNHEY, CDR2 SVGEGT. Trimming removed 3 bases at V and 1 base at J, with 6 bases between.

The chain combines TRBV19 with TRBJ2-7, with D tentatively TRBD2 (5 bases). V lost 2 bases and J 4 bases, leaving 9 bases between the germline ends. The CDR3 is made up of 13 amino acids. From germline, CDR1 is LNHDA and CDR2 SQIVND (reference sequence). CDR3 region: CASSIPGRYEQYF. The CDR3, as DNA: TGTGCCAGTAGTATACCGGGAAGGTACGAGCAGTACTTC. The full variable domain, rest sourced from reference TRBV19 and TRBJ2-7, is DGGITQSPKYLFRKEGQNVTLSCEQNLNHDAMYWYRQDPGQGLRLIYYSQIVNDFQKGDIAEGYSVSREKKESFPLTVTSAQKNPTAFYLCASSIPGRYEQYFGPGTRLTVT.

The chain employs TRBV2 and TRBJ1-3; 7 bases map to TRBD1. The V and J ends lost 6 bases and 0 bases, in that order; junction bases with no gene match: 2. Germline V lookup: CDR1 SNHLY, CDR2 FYNNEI. This CDR3 is 14 amino acids long. In nucleotides, the CDR3 is TGTGCCAGCAGGGACAGGTCCTCTGGAAACACCATATATTTT. Its protein is CASRDRSSGNTIYF.

V and J are TRBV6-5 and TRBJ1-1, with 9 bases lining up with TRBD1. V trimming: 5 bases; J trimming: 4 bases; junction bases outside the gene matches: 2. The CDR3 is 13 residues long. From germline, CDR1 is MNHEY and CDR2 SVGAGI. The CDR3 loop is CASSTGGVTEAFF. CDR3 nucleotides: TGTGCCAGCAGTACAGGGGGCGTCACTGAAGCTTTCTTT.

The chain combines TRBV4-1 with TRBJ1-1, with 7 bases lining up with TRBD1. The V and J ends lost 1 base and 5 bases, in that order; junction bases with no gene match: 7. The V gene's germline CDR1 is MGHRA and CDR2 YSYEKL. The CDR3 is 15 residues long. CDR3 coding DNA: TGCGCCAGCAGCCAAGCGAGAAACAGGGGAACTGAAGCTTTCTTT. It encodes CASSQARNRGTEAFF.

The gene calls are TRBV19 and TRBJ2-2; TRBD2 is a possible D gene (5 bases). Germline values: CDR1 LNHDA, CDR2 SQIVND (reference sequence). The CDR3 runs 15 residues. V lost 5 bases to trimming and J lost 0 bases, with 10 bases between them. The CDR3 DNA reads as TGTGCCAGTAGTGGTAGCGCCGCGAACACCGGGGAGCTGTTTTTT. Amino acids: CASSGSAANTGELFF.

Notes on this clone: Sequence at one end of the junction differs from germline and may be a read error. This chain connects TRBV30 to TRBJ2-2; 14 nucleotides match TRBD2. Germline V CDR1 and CDR2: GTSNPN, SVGIG (reference sequence). This CDR3 is built from 14 residues. CDR3 DNA sequence: TGTGCCTGGAGTCCCTCCGGGACTAGCGGGGGAGGACGGTTT. It is translated as CAWSPSGTSGGGRF.

This clone appeared a single time. This CDR3 is also generated by other DNA sequences in the sample. The chain couples TRBV5-1 to TRBJ1-2; weak D call: TRBD1 (5 bases). The germline V and J ends were trimmed by 0 bases and 6 bases, with 9 bases remaining between them. The CDR3 sequence is 13 residues long. Germline V gene lookup returns CDR1 SGHRS and CDR2 YFSETQ. The CDR3 DNA reads as TGCGCCAGCAGCTTGGGCCAGGGAAATGGCTACACCTTC. Protein product: CASSLGQGNGYTF. Using reference TRBV5-1 and TRBJ1-2 for the parts outside the CDR3, the full variable domain is KAGVTQTPRYLIKTRGQQVTLSCSPISGHRSVSWYQQTPGQGLQFLFEYFSETQRNKGNFPGRFSGRQFSNSRSEMNVSTLELGDSALYLCASSLGQGNGYTFGSGTRLTVV.

The chain couples TRBV19 to TRBJ2-1; the match to TRBD1 covers 9 bases. Trimming removed 4 bases from V and 12 bases from J; junction bases left unmatched: 16. Germline V lookup: CDR1 LNHDA, CDR2 SQIVND (reference sequence). CDR3 length equals 16 residues. This CDR3 reads CASSKPPGQGALGQFF. The CDR3 DNA is TGTGCCAGTAGTAAACCCCCGGGACAGGGAGCCCTGGGGCAGTTCTTC.

This clone was detected only once. The V call is TRBV7-8, the J call TRBJ1-5, with TRBD1 as a possible D gene (6 bases). CDR3 length: 14 amino acids. CDR1 is SGHVS, CDR2 FQNEAQ, per germline. Trimming removed 3 bases at V and 6 bases at J, with 12 bases between. The CDR3: CASSLGTGPQPQHF. CDR3 DNA: TGTGCCAGCAGCTTGGGAACAGGGCCTCAGCCCCAGCATTTT.

This chain connects TRBV28 to TRBJ2-2; D is undetermined. The CDR3 is 13 residues long. The germline CDR1 and CDR2 sequences are MDHEN and SYDVKM. Trimming took 1 base from V and 5 from J, leaving 5 bases between them. The CDR3 is CASSLFRTGELFF. In nucleotides, the CDR3 is TGTGCCAGCAGTTTATTCCGGACCGGGGAGCTGTTTTTT.

The chain has TRBV10-3 and TRBJ2-7; 7 bases are a match to TRBD1. CDR1 is ENHRY, CDR2 SYGVKD, per germline. The V and J ends lost 5 bases and 5 bases, in that order; junction bases with no gene match: 18. The CDR3 extends over 17 amino acids. CDR3 nucleotides: TGTGCCATCAGTAAAAGAAATCCAACGACAGGGAGCGACGAGCAGTACTTC. Encoded protein: CAISKRNPTTGSDEQYF.